Here is one TCR beta chain with its context. This clone was observed a handful of times. What this receptor recognizes is not known. No clone much larger than this one lies a single base away; base qualities are absent. These data belong to a study of cytomegalovirus exposure and HLA in healthy donors (dated by TCRdb to about 2017). Context from the whole study: An earlier analysis of 587 of the donors reported about 250 Gb of sequence data and around 120 million unique TCR beta sequences from some 180 million T cells. Using immunosequencing, the study profiled T cell repertoires from approximately 700 subjects and related those repertoires to cytomegalovirus serostatus. The study was designed to test whether signatures of past pathogen exposure could be identified by cataloging public T cell receptors. Every discovery cohort repertoire had been produced on one sequencing platform. The number of donors typed differed by locus, with roughly 629-640 for A, B, C, DRB1 and DQB1, roughly 520 for DQA1, nearly 610 for DPA1, and over 400 for DPB1. Along with the approximately 670-subject first cohort, a separate validation cohort of around 120 different subjects was used. Rather than using new phenotypic data, the later analysis identified candidate immune exposures from TCR beta sequences and from how often those sequences occurred across donors. Because of strong linkage in the cohort, roughly five DR-DQ haplotypes were treated as single units for association and clustering. Genome-wide SNP genotypes for about 55% of the 666 donors were used in a later genetic analysis, which treated that subset as a discovery cohort. On average, 235,054 unique TCR beta nucleotide sequences were sequenced per donor among several hundred genotyped donors of the cohort, with 15% to 20% of those sequences being non-productive. Class I and class II HLA loci were covered by the typing at four-digit resolution. An early release that covered about 600 HLA-typed donors contained approximately 300 gigabases of sequencing data and about 84 million unique TCR sequences. Of the 350 to 450 genotyped donors, 80% to 90% were placed in the genetic ancestry cluster associated with self-reported Caucasian donors. A later analysis re-analyzed previously published TCR beta repertoires from roughly 630 donors and added high-resolution HLA genotyping to study TCR occurrence patterns. Donor age, sex, ethnicity and CMV serostatus were collected together with the repertoire data. To predict cytomegalovirus infection status, the study combined high-throughput TCR immunosequencing, statistical association of individual TCRs with disease status, and machine learning. In an earlier analysis of a few hundred of the donors, high-throughput TCR beta sequencing was used to judge whether each TCR beta V gene segment behaved as functional or pseudogenic. Overall study outcomes, separate from this receptor: A further reported finding was that TCR beta sequences accurately predicted the HLA-A and HLA-B alleles for most subjects in the first cohort. Most TCR sequences were observed very rarely across donors, whereas some public TCRs were present in many individuals. A few of the identified cytomegalovirus-associated TCR beta chains were confirmed in vitro to be specific for cytomegalovirus antigens. The classifier was reported to diagnose cytomegalovirus status with high specificity and sensitivity in both the original and validation cohorts. Assigning TCR associations to individual alleles was difficult when HLA alleles, especially DR and DQ, strongly co-occurred. This cohort had only TCR beta chains sequenced, and the lack of alpha or paired-chain data limited which features could be detected. In an earlier analysis of about 600 of the donors, most TCR beta V segments appeared in productive rearrangements about 90% or about 30% of the time, broadly matching IMGT annotations. The sequencing pipeline was judged likely to have produced a cluster of highly shared sequence variants as a technical artifact. In the study, some 160 TCR beta chains were listed as associated with cytomegalovirus. Because counts were too low, roughly 18 rarely observed V segments, including chromosome 9 orphons, were left out of the earlier analysis of 587 of the donors. Because HLA typing was unavailable for some donors at each locus, only the typed subset was used in association tests. A later genetic analysis associated a missense DCLRE1C variant with V-gene and J-gene trimming of TCR beta chains, and an independent cohort replicated the association. It was suggested by the authors that the approach could potentially be generalized to other disease states and immunological phenotypes. Correlated functional status among segregating V segments might be attributable to linkage disequilibrium, but an unknown experimental factor could not be ruled out. Immune exposure information for the cohort was limited to CMV serostatus. Roughly uniform sequencing depth across donors was assumed in presence/absence analyses, although this assumption may not hold. According to a later analysis, most CMV-associated TCR beta chains appeared to be HLA-restricted, and the HLA associations seemed to be driven largely by CMV exposure. In a later analysis, several top co-occurrence clusters were reported to appear linked to parvovirus B19, influenza, CMV and Epstein-Barr virus. The 87-base-pair reads could not distinguish some IMGT-functional V segments, including TRBV6-2 and TRBV6-3, so those segments were excluded. According to a later analysis, TCR association rates differed among HLA loci, with DRB1 alleles showing the most associated TCRs and HLA-C alleles showing the fewest. According to a later genetic analysis, donors in an Asian-associated ancestry cluster had fewer N-insertions in productive TCRs than the roughly 700-donor mean. A later analysis associated 16,951 TCR beta sequences with specific HLA alleles at a false discovery rate of 0.05. A later analysis found that HLA-associated TCR beta chains were more clonally expanded and had lower generation probabilities than equally common non-associated chains.

In total, over 600 healthy bone marrow donors made up the cohort. At the time of sampling, every cohort member was nominally healthy, though immune exposures that went unrecorded were likely present. The donor tested CMV seropositive and was one of the 289 seropositive cohort members. Every donor gave a peripheral blood sample, and the peripheral blood mononuclear cells from that sample were used for TCR beta sequencing. Genomic DNA was extracted from the blood cell samples with the Qiagen DNeasy Blood Extraction Kit. Library prep was done by the immunoSEQ multiplex PCR assay. A mixture of 60 forward primers for TCR Vbeta segments and 13 reverse primers for TCR Jbeta segments was used in the multiplex PCR. Amplification of the CDR3 region of rearranged TCR beta genes was performed with a multiplex PCR assay on genomic DNA. The Illumina HiSeq System was used to sequence the amplified TCR beta libraries as 87-base-pair reads. The authors processed their data as follows. A later analysis counted approximately 76 million unique TCR beta chains across the 670 or so repertoires, and roughly 10 million of these chains were shared by at least two donors. Raw reads were error-corrected and collapsed into unique sequences with a nearest-neighbor algorithm that merged closely related sequences to remove PCR and sequencing errors. V, D and J gene segments were assigned by aligning CDR3 sequences to IMGT reference sequences. For a sequence to be retained, a match of at least six nucleotides to both a V gene segment and a J gene segment was required. Rearrangements were called productive when the CDR3 lacked stop codons and stayed in frame with V and J; all others were non-productive. CDR3 was defined according to IMGT convention as the region running from the second conserved V-encoded cysteine to the conserved J-encoded phenylalanine. In an earlier analysis of more than 550 of the donors, sequences lacking an unambiguous match to a single V gene segment were excluded. In an earlier analysis of 500 to 750 of the donors, V segments were called functional above 56.7% productive rearrangements and were called segregating when the between-donor standard deviation exceeded 5%. A statistical classification framework was developed to diagnose cytomegalovirus status using the catalog of TCR beta chain sequences. In a later analysis, TCR nucleotide sequences were compared against IMGT/GENE-DB human TR gene sequences so that V and J genes could be assigned. The TCRdist pipeline was used in a later analysis to assign CDR3 sequences and most-parsimonious VDJ recombination scenarios. A later analysis defined each TCR beta chain by its CDR3 amino acid sequence plus V-gene family, and excluded reads lacking a unique V-gene family. In a later analysis, 450 to 600 highly shared, low-generation-probability nucleotide sequences were removed to address suspected cross-contamination and a sequencing artifact. In a later analysis, a clonal expansion index was calculated for each public chain from normalized within-repertoire ranks of inferred template counts. In a later analysis, generation probabilities were computed with a VDJ recombination model fitted to out-of-frame rearrangements, and the resulting probabilities were checked against IGoR. Hypergeometric tests were used in a later analysis to score TCR-TCR, TCR-HLA and TCR-CMV co-occurrence, with a repertoire-size bias correction applied to the TCR pairs. A later analysis estimated false discovery rates by permuting HLA or CMV assignments 20 times. In a later analysis, co-occurring TCRs were grouped using DBSCAN, and TCRdist sequence similarity was added for clustering within HLA-allele-positive subsets. For co-occurrence clustering, repertoires with fewer than 30,000 or more than 120,000 public chains were excluded, along with about five repertoires with anomalous nucleotide sharing. The table was pulled from immuneACCESS by TCRdb, which kept in-frame rearrangements only. Such tables lose some clones; where checked, under half of the loss comes from unresolved V genes, and the rest has no known cause. D and trimming come from the DNA, and the V and J calls and clone size come from that table. Recorded for this sample are around 160,000 clones; around 80% of them occurred a single time. Roughly 8.2% of the sample is in the top ten clones.

The junction carries 10 bases between V and J, which are trimmed by 1 base and 0 bases respectively. The CDR3 measures 16 amino acids from cysteine to phenylalanine. The read is trimmed to its CDR3 DNA, 48 bases read in frame from base 1. CDR1 and CDR2 (LGHNA, YSLEER) derive from the germline V gene. The chain joins TRBV4-3 to TRBJ1-3; perhaps TRBD1 is the D gene, with 5 bases matching. Sequenced input: PBMCs. The sequence derives from a woman in her thirties or forties in good health and CMV-seropositive. The CDR3 reads CASSQALDSSGNTIYF. The DNA is TGCGCCAGCAGCCAAGCCTTAGACAGCTCTGGAAACACCATATATTTT.